This TCR beta chain derives from a study of T cell repertoires in cytomegalovirus infection. Study background: Both CMV infection and a matching HLA type were indicated by public TCR beta signatures. Regarding the study as a whole: The cumulative frequency of public TCR beta families distinguished individuals who carried CMV together with the relevant HLA. The ex vivo response was dominated by HLA-C-restricted CMV-specific TCR beta clonotypes.

On this clonotype: What it binds is not known.

The CDR3 is 11 residues long. From germline, CDR1 is LNHDA and CDR2 SQIVND (reference sequence). The V gene lost 10 bases and the J gene lost 9 bases, with 13 bases spanning the gap. TCRdb fed the reads into MiXCR, producing one record per CDR3 protein. The sample has around 770,000 distinct CDR3 sequences, 25% to 30% seen once. The material was cultured CD8+ T cells from PBMCs, obtained from culture after CMV antigen stimulation. This chain joins TRBV19 and TRBJ2-1, with no clear D. This receptor was taken from a human donor in good health (CMV status not recorded). Some clones in this sample may be carry-over from other donors' samples. DNA of the CDR3: TGTGCCACATTAATGGGGATTGAGCAGTTCTTC. It yields the protein CATLMGIEQFF. The variable domain in full, completed from reference TRBV19 and TRBJ2-1, reads DGGITQSPKYLFRKEGQNVTLSCEQNLNHDAMYWYRQDPGQGLRLIYYSQIVNDFQKGDIAEGYSVSREKKESFPLTVTSAQKNPTAFYLCATLMGIEQFFGPGTRLTVL.